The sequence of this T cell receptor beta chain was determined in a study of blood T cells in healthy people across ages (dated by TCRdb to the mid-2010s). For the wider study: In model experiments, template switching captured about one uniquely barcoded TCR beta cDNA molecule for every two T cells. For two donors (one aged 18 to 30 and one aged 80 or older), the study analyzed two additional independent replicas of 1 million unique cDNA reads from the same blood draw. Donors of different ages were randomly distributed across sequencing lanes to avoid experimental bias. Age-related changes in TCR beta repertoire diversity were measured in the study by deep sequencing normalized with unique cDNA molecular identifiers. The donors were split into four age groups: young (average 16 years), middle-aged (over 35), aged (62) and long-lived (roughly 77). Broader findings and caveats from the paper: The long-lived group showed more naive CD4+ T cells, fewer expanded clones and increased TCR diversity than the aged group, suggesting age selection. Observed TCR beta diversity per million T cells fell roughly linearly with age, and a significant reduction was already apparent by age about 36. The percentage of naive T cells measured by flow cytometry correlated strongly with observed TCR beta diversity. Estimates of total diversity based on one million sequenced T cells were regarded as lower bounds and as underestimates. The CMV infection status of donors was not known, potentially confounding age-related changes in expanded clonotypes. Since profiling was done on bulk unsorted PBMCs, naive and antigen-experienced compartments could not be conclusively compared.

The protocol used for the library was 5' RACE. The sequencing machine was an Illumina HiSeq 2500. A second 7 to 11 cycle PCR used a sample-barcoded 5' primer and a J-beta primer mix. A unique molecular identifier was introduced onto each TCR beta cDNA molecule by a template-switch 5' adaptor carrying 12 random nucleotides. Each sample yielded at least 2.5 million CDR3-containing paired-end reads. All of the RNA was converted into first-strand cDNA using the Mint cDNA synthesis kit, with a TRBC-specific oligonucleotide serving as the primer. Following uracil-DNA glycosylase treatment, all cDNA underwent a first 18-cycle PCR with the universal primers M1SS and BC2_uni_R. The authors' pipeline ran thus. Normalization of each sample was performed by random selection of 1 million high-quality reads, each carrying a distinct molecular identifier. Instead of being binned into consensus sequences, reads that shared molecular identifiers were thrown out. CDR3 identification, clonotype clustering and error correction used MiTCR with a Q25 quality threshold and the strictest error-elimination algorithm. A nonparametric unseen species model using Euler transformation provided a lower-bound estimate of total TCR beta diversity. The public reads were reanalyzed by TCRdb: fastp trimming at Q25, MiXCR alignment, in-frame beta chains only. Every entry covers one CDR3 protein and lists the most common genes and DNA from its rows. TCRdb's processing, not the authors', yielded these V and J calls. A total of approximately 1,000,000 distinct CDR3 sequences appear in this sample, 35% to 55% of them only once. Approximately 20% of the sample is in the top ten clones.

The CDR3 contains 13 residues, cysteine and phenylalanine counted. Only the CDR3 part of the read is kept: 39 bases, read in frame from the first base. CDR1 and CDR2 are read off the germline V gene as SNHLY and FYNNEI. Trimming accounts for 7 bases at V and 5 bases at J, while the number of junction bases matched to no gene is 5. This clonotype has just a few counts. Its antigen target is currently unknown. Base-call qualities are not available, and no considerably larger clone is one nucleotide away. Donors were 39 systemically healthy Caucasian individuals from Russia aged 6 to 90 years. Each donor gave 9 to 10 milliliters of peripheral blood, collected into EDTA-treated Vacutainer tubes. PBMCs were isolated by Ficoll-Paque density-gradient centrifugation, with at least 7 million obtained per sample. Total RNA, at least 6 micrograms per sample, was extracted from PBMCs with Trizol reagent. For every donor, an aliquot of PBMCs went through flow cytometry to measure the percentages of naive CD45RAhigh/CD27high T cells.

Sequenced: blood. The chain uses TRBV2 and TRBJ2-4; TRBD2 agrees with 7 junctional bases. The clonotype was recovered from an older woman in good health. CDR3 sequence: CASTRESQNIQYF. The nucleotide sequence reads TGTGCCAGCACGCGGGAGTCCCAAAACATTCAGTACTTC.